The next 18 T cell receptor beta chains were all read from a single sample in a study of T cells after somatic rescue of genetic block. Sequencing used immunoSEQ multiplex PCR; TCRdb keeps in-frame clones, though not all of them. The repertoire consists of around 67,000 clones, with around 90% occurring once and the leading ten covering around 3%. Material for sequencing was peripheral blood mononuclear cells (PBMCs). Every receptor here comes from a man aged 35 to 55.

The chain couples TRBV7-2 to TRBJ2-7; D gene uncertain. V shed 0 bases and J shed 3 bases, with 6 bases lying between them. The CDR3 is made up of 13 amino acids. Germline CDR1 is SGHTA and CDR2 is FQGNSA. CDR3 nucleotides: TGTGCCAGCAGCTTAGCGGCTAGCTACGAGCAGTACTTC. Amino acids: CASSLAASYEQYF.

This chain joins TRBV5-6 and TRBJ2-5; either TRBD1 or TRBD2 may supply D (5 bases each). Looked up from germline, CDR1 is SGHDT and CDR2 is YYEEEE. V was clipped by 4 bases and J by 2 bases, with 18 bases between them. The CDR3 runs 16 residues. The CDR3 nucleotides read TGTGCCAGCAGCGTCACCGGGACCTCAGCGCAAGAGACCCAGTACTTC. Protein: CASSVTGTSAQETQYF. Full variable domain (remainder filled in from reference TRBV5-6 and TRBJ2-5): DAGVTQSPTHLIKTRGQQVTLRCSPKSGHDTVSWYQQALGQGPQFIFQYYEEEERQRGNFPDRFSGHQFPNYSSELNVNALLLGDSALYLCASSVTGTSAQETQYFGPGTRLLVL.

The chain couples TRBV4-2 to TRBJ2-2; D is ambiguous. This CDR3 has 16 residues. Per the germline V gene, CDR1 is LGHNA and CDR2 is YNFKEQ. The V and J ends lost 3 bases and 0 bases respectively, with 11 bases between them. The CDR3 reads CASSHGSAANTGELFF. CDR3 nucleotides: TGTGCCAGCAGCCATGGAAGCGCCGCGAACACCGGGGAGCTGTTTTTT.

This clone was seen only once. V is TRBV19 and J is TRBJ2-7, with 11 bases fitting TRBD2. After removal of 5 bases from V and 4 bases from J, the junction contained 7 bases not matched to a gene. The CDR3 sequence is 15 residues long. The V gene's germline CDR1 is LNHDA and CDR2 SQIVND (reference sequence). This CDR3 reads CASSARLAGYYEQYF. The CDR3 DNA is TGTGCCAGTAGTGCCCGACTAGCGGGATATTACGAGCAGTACTTC.

The chain couples TRBV19 to TRBJ2-1, with 7 bases matching TRBD2. CDR1 is LNHDA and CDR2 is SQIVND in the germline V gene (reference sequence). The CDR3 extends over 12 amino acids. J gave up 10 bases and V 5 bases, and 5 bases lay outside the gene matches. The CDR3, as DNA: TGTGCCAGTAGTCTGGGGGGGACGGAGCAGTTCTTC. This codes for CASSLGGTEQFF.

In the case of this clone: It is likely a read error, because the conserved phenylalanine at the end of the CDR3 is missing. The DNA is left out, because the CDR3 cannot be placed on it with certainty; the CDR3 is given as TCRdb lists it. The V gene is TRBV6-1, the J gene TRBJ1-2; the table's D call, TRBD1, was not checked against the DNA. Germline V gene sequence: CDR1 MNHNS, CDR2 SASEGT. The CDR3 extends over 10 residues, inclusive of both ends. CDR3 region: CAISQGARVG.

The V and J genes are TRBV7-8 and TRBJ1-4; TRBD1 is a possible D gene (5 bases). The length of the CDR3 is 15 residues. The ends were cut back, 6 bases at V and 4 bases at J, with 15 bases in the middle. Germline V gives CDR1 SGHVS, CDR2 FQNEAQ. The CDR3, as DNA: TGTGCCAGCAGTTCCGGGACGGACATTAATGAAAAACTGTTTTTT. Amino acids: CASSSGTDINEKLFF.

This clone was seen a handful of times. The CDR3 coding sequence is TGTGCCAGCAGCTTAAACCTCGCGGCGAGTACGCAGTACTTC. Protein sequence: CASSLNLAASTQYF. The V and J genes are TRBV7-2 and TRBJ2-7, with unresolved D. CDR3 length: 14 residues. Trimming took 2 bases from V and 9 from J, leaving 17 bases between them. Looked up from germline, CDR1 is SGHTA and CDR2 is FQGNSA.

This sequence joins TRBV7-9 and TRBJ2-5, with 14 bases fitting TRBD2. The germline V gene has CDR1 SEHNR and CDR2 FQNEAQ (reference sequence). The length of the CDR3 is 15 residues. V trimming: 5 bases; J trimming: 4 bases; junction bases outside the gene matches: 3. CDR3 DNA sequence: TGTGCCAGCAGCGCCGGACTAGCGGGGGGAGAGACCCAGTACTTC. Amino acid sequence: CASSAGLAGGETQYF.

The V call is TRBV5-5, the J call TRBJ1-4, with no clear D. Trimming removed 4 bases at V and 0 bases at J, with 13 bases between. The CDR3 length is 16 residues. CDR1 and CDR2 from the germline V gene are SGHKS and YYEKEE (reference sequence). Here the CDR3 DNA reads TGTGCCAGCAGCGCCCACGGCAGGCCAACTAATGAAAAACTGTTTTTT. It translates to CASSAHGRPTNEKLFF.

CDR3 amino acids: CASSQDVRGGEKLFF. The CDR3 bases are TGCGCCAGCAGCCAAGATGTGAGGGGAGGGGAAAAACTGTTTTTT. The chain recombines TRBV4-1 with TRBJ1-4; D may be TRBD1 (5 bases). From germline, CDR1 is MGHRA and CDR2 YSYEKL. The CDR3 loop spans 15 amino acids. V was clipped by 0 bases and J by 8 bases, with 13 bases between them.

The genes are TRBV14 and TRBJ1-1; 8 bases match TRBD1. Germline-derived CDR1 and CDR2 are SGHDN and FVKESK. The CDR3 is 18 residues long. Trimming cost V 1 base and J 11 bases; bases outside gene matches: 21. The CDR3 reads CASSQGRIYDRGRRLAFF. As DNA, the CDR3 is TGTGCCAGCAGCCAAGGACGGATTTATGACAGGGGAAGAAGGCTTGCTTTCTTT.

The rearrangement uses TRBV7-9 and TRBJ2-5; 9 positions match TRBD2. Germline lookup yields CDR1 SEHNR and CDR2 FQNEAQ (reference sequence). V shed 5 bases, J shed 1 base, and the junction held 5 bases outside the gene matches. This CDR3 contains 15 residues. CDR3 residues: CASSRSGGIQETQYF. CDR3 DNA sequence: TGTGCCAGCAGCCGTAGCGGGGGAATCCAAGAGACCCAGTACTTC. Variable domain in full (rest from reference TRBV7-9 and TRBJ2-5): DTGVSQNPRHKITKRGQNVTFRCDPISEHNRLYWYRQTLGQGPEFLTYFQNEAQLEKSRLLSDRFSAERPKGSFSTLEIQRTEQGDSAMYLCASSRSGGIQETQYFGPGTRLLVL.

This chain links TRBV5-1 with TRBJ2-2; tentative D call: TRBD2 (6 bases). The V gene's germline CDR1 is SGHRS and CDR2 YFSETQ. The CDR3 runs 16 residues. The germline V and J ends were trimmed by 2 bases and 3 bases, with 14 bases remaining between them. The CDR3 is CASSFGLARDTGELFF. CDR3 coding DNA: TGCGCCAGCAGCTTTGGTCTAGCGCGGGACACCGGGGAGCTGTTTTTT.

CDR3 coding DNA: TGTGCCAGCACCCCAGGGGGGGGTAACTACGAGCAGTACTTC. As protein: CASTPGGGNYEQYF. V usage is TRBV28 and J usage is TRBJ2-7; D may be TRBD1 or TRBD2 (7 bases each). V lost 7 bases, J lost 3 bases, and 16 bases lay in between. The CDR3 extends over 14 amino acids. CDR1 MDHEN and CDR2 SYDVKM come from the germline V gene. Supplemented by reference TRBV28 and TRBJ2-7, the full variable domain reads DVKVTQSSRYLVKRTGEKVFLECVQDMDHENMFWYRQDPGLGLRLIYFSYDVKMKEKGDIPEGYSVSREKKERFSLILESASTNQTSMYLCASTPGGGNYEQYFGPGTRLTVT.

The chain recombines TRBV7-6 with TRBJ1-5, with D maybe TRBD1 (6 bases). In germline, CDR1 is SGHVS, CDR2 FNYEAQ. Trimming shortened V by 1 base and J by 5 bases, and 9 bases separated the two germline ends. The CDR3 contains 14 residues. The CDR3 DNA reads TGTGCCAGCAGCTTAGGGAGGGGGGATCAGCCCCAGCATTTT. This sequence encodes CASSLGRGDQPQHF.

CDR3 amino acids: CASSSRVQAYEQYF. The DNA of the CDR3 is TGTGCCAGCAGTTCCCGGGTCCAAGCCTACGAGCAGTACTTC. V usage is TRBV28 and J usage is TRBJ2-7; D gene uncertain. The CDR3 is made up of 14 amino acids. V shed 4 bases and J shed 2 bases, with 12 bases lying between them. Germline V CDR1 and CDR2: MDHEN, SYDVKM.

The rearrangement joins TRBV6-1 to TRBJ2-3, with D maybe TRBD2 (6 bases). This CDR3 is built from 14 residues. V was trimmed by 11 bases and J by 0 bases, leaving 15 bases between them. Per the germline V gene, CDR1 is MNHNS and CDR2 is SASEGT. The CDR3 coding sequence is TGTGCCGGGGGGTTAGGGACTAGCACAGATACGCAGTATTTT. Residues: CAGGLGTSTDTQYF.